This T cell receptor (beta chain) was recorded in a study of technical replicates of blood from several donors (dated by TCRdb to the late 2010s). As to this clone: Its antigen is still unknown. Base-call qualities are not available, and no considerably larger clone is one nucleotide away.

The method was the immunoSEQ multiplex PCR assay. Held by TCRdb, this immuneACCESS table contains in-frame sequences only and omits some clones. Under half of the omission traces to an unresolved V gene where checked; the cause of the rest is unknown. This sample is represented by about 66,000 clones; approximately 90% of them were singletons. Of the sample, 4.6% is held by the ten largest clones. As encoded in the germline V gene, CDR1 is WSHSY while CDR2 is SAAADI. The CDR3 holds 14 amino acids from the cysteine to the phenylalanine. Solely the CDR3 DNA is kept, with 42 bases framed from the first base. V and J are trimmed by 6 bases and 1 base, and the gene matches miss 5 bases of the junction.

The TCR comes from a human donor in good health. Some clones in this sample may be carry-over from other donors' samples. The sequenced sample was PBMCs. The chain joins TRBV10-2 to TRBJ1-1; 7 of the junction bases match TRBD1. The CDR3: CASRGDSRNTEAFF. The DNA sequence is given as TGCGCCAGCAGGGGGGACAGTCGGAACACTGAAGCTTTCTTT.